This T cell receptor (beta chain) emerged from a study of blood T cell repertoires in COVID-19 (TCRdb year 2020). For the wider study: Samples covering the acute and convalescent phases of COVID-19 were provided by collaborators in the United States, Italy and Spain. The material from the prospective study consisted of cDNA or gDNA derived from T cells, B-cell-depleted T cells, or PBMCs. Subjects who had been exposed to COVID-19, were actively infected with it, or had recovered from it provided the deeply sampled blood TCRbeta repertoires that made up the dataset. A freely available public database, intended as a resource for researchers studying the immune response to SARS-CoV-2, is where the repertoires were released. The samples were drawn from the first 160 participants of the ongoing ImmuneRACE study and from 950 to 1,500 subjects provided by 6 global collaborators. A de-identified subject ID, COVID-19 status, age in years and sex were almost always included in the sample metadata. HLA class I and class II types, where available, came from metadata supplied by the sample provider rather than from assay-based typing.

Overall study outcomes, separate from this receptor: The amount of clinical and demographic metadata varied by source and participant and was provided uncurated.

With respect to this clone: The target of this receptor is not known. Per-base qualities were not stored, and no clone one base away is much larger.

From a lookup of the germline V gene (reference sequence), CDR1 and CDR2 are MNHEY and SMNVEV. Clipping removes 4 bases from V and 6 bases from J, with 10 as the unmatched junction base count. Inclusive of the bounding cysteine and phenylalanine, the CDR3 is 15 residues long. Kept here is only the CDR3 DNA, which spans 45 bases and is read in frame from base 1. The collaborating institutions used their own protocols to collect whole blood in K2EDTA tubes. For TCRbeta analysis, collaborators shipped samples as frozen whole blood, isolated PBMCs, or DNA extracted from either of those sample types. TCRbeta CDR3 regions were amplified from genomic DNA by means of the immunoSEQ Assay, a bias-controlled multiplex PCR. Per the source publication's procedure: Within the assay, amplification of reference gene primers was used to estimate how many nucleated cells each sample contained. To quantify the absolute abundance of each unique TCRbeta CDR3 rearrangement, sequence reads were collapsed and filtered. Productive Simpson clonality was computed per sample as the square root of Simpson's diversity index over productive rearrangements. Not all clones reach the TCRdb copy of this immuneACCESS table, which keeps in-frame sequences only. Checked studies attribute under half of the gap to unresolved V genes and leave the rest unexplained. From that table come the V and J calls and clone size; the DNA was used to work out D and trimming. The sample contains some 290,000 clones, around 87% of them found a single time. About 3.6% of the sample comes from the top ten.

This receptor was identified in a man between 18 and 29 years old with active or convalescent COVID-19. Rearrangement joined TRBV27 to TRBJ2-7; TRBD2 agrees with 9 junctional bases. The sequencing input was peripheral blood. The CDR3 here reads CASSSLSGRAGEQYF. The sequenced DNA is TGTGCCAGCAGTTCTCTTAGCGGGAGAGCCGGCGAGCAGTACTTC.